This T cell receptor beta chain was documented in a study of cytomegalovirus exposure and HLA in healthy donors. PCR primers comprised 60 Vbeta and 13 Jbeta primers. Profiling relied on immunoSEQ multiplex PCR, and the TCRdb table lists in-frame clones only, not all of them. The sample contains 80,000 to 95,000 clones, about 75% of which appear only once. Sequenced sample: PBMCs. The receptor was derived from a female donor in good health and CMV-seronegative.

Written as DNA, the CDR3 is TGTGCCAGCTCACCTAGGACAGGGGAAACACCATTTTTTACCGGGGAGCTGTTTTTT. Its protein product is CASSPRTGETPFFTGELFF. This chain uses TRBV18 with TRBJ2-2; 9 positions match TRBD1. The CDR3 consists of 19 residues. CDR1 is KGHSH and CDR2 is LQKENI in the germline V gene. Trimming at V came to 3 bases and at J to 5 bases, leaving 16 bases not matched to a gene. The entire variable domain, with the rest obtained from reference TRBV18 and TRBJ2-2, is as follows: NAGVMQNPRHLVRRRGQEARLRCSPMKGHSHVYWYRQLPEEGLKFMVYLQKENIIDESGMPKERFSAEFPKEGPSILRIQQVVRGDSAAYFCASSPRTGETPFFTGELFFGEGSRLTVL.